The 30 T cell receptor beta chains listed next were all sequenced from one sample in a study of shared clonotypes between healthy human individuals. The protocol was immunoSEQ multiplex PCR, while the TCRdb copy is restricted to in-frame clones and leaves out a portion. The sample shows about 1 million clones, more than 60% of them seen only once. Source material: memory CD4+ T cells sorted from blood. The sample's subset: CD45RA-negative fraction. Source of these receptors: a young man in good health.

The rearrangement uses TRBV7-2 and TRBJ2-7, with 10 bases matching TRBD1. Germline values: CDR1 SGHTA, CDR2 FQGNSA. Unmatched junction bases numbered 6, after V lost 5 bases and J lost 2 bases. The CDR3 extends over 15 amino acids. In nucleotides, the CDR3 is TGTGCCAGCAGCCCGAGTGGGACAGGGGCCTACGAGCAGTACTTC. Translation: CASSPSGTGAYEQYF.

This clone was detected only a few times. The DNA of the CDR3 is TGTGCCAGCAGTTACCCCGAGGTCGCCATATATTTT. Amino acids: CASSYPEVAIYF. This sequence joins TRBV2 and TRBJ1-3; D is unclear. V dropped 5 bases and J dropped 11 bases, with 13 bases sitting between them. The CDR3 consists of 12 residues. CDR1 and CDR2 (germline): SNHLY, FYNNEI.

This clone came up a few times. The chain has TRBV19 and TRBJ1-4; no clear D gene. Germline V lookup: CDR1 LNHDA, CDR2 SQIVND (reference sequence). Trimming removed 9 bases at V and 7 bases at J, with 21 bases between. The CDR3 has 15 amino acids. CDR3 bases: TGTGCCAGCTCAAGATTAGGGAAGGGAGGTGAAAAACTGTTTTTT. Protein sequence: CASSRLGKGGEKLFF. Drawing the rest from reference TRBV19 and TRBJ1-4, the complete variable domain is DGGITQSPKYLFRKEGQNVTLSCEQNLNHDAMYWYRQDPGQGLRLIYYSQIVNDFQKGDIAEGYSVSREKKESFPLTVTSAQKNPTAFYLCASSRLGKGGEKLFFGSGTQLSVL.

V gene TRBV6-6 combines with J gene TRBJ2-3; D not resolved. Germline CDR1 and CDR2: MNHNY and SVGAGI (reference sequence). V was pared by 6 bases and J by 8 bases, with 15 bases between. The CDR3 has 13 residues. CDR3 amino acids: CASRISIDRTQYF. The DNA for the CDR3 is TGTGCCAGCAGGATATCTATCGATCGTACGCAGTATTTT.

Concerning this clone itself: This same CDR3 is encoded by further DNA sequences in the sample. The V call is TRBV5-1, the J call TRBJ1-1; 7 bases agree with TRBD1. The J segment lost 1 base and the V segment lost 2 bases, leaving 2 bases of the junction unmatched. Germline V gives CDR1 SGHRS, CDR2 YFSETQ. The CDR3 is 14 residues long. CDR3 DNA: TGCGCCAGCAGCTTTCAGGGGGGGAACACTGAAGCTTTCTTT. It is translated as CASSFQGGNTEAFF.

J is TRBJ1-1 and V is TRBV19; D unresolved. The CDR3 has 13 amino acids. Germline V lookup: CDR1 LNHDA, CDR2 SQIVND (reference sequence). The CDR3 loop is CTPRRLKNTEAFF. Here the CDR3 DNA reads TGTACACCGCGGCGGTTGAAGAACACTGAAGCTTTCTTT.

The chain couples TRBV10-2 to TRBJ2-7; TRBD2 matches 12 bases. Unmatched junction bases numbered 6, after V lost 4 bases and J lost 2 bases. Germline loops: CDR1 WSHSY, CDR2 SAAADI. The CDR3 length is 16 residues. The chain's CDR3 is CASSGWTSGIPYEQYF. The CDR3 nucleotides read TGCGCCAGCAGTGGGTGGACTAGCGGGATCCCCTACGAGCAGTACTTC.

The rearrangement links TRBV20-1 to TRBJ1-2; D perhaps matches TRBD1 (6 bases). The V end lost 5 bases, the J end lost 13 bases, and 17 bases lay between the germline ends. This CDR3 is 11 amino acids long. CDR1 DFQATT and CDR2 SNEGSKA come from the germline V gene (reference sequence). For the CDR3, the DNA is TGCAGTGCTCCCGGGACATCCTTAATCACCTTC. It yields the protein CSAPGTSLITF.

The genes are TRBV6-1 and TRBJ2-2; 7 bases fit TRBD2. Germline CDR1 MNHNS, CDR2 SASEGT. V shed 8 bases, J shed 6 bases, and the junction held 12 bases outside the gene matches. The length of the CDR3 is 15 residues. CDR3 in DNA: TGTGCCAGCTCCCCCGCCGACAGCGGGGCCGGGGAGCTGTTTTTT. Protein product: CASSPADSGAGELFF.

This chain connects TRBV5-4 to TRBJ2-7, with 10 bases that match TRBD1. The germline V gene has CDR1 SGHNT and CDR2 YYREEE (reference sequence). J was trimmed by 5 bases and V by 5 bases; bases with no gene match: 10. This CDR3 is built from 15 residues. CDR3 coding DNA: TGTGCCAGCAGAAAGGGACAGGGGACTCCTAACGAGCAGTACTTC. This gives the protein CASRKGQGTPNEQYF.

The rearrangement uses TRBV9 and TRBJ1-2; tentative D call: TRBD1 (6 bases). CDR3 length: 14 amino acids. Germline loops: CDR1 SGDLS, CDR2 YYNGEE. V was clipped by 0 bases and J by 2 bases, with 8 bases between them. CDR3 residues: CASSVGGPNYGYTF. Written as DNA, the CDR3 is TGTGCCAGCAGCGTAGGGGGGCCCAACTATGGCTACACCTTC.

Comments on this clone: Other nucleotide sequences in the sample specify the same CDR3. The chain recombines TRBV7-9 with TRBJ1-1; D call uncertain. The V end lost 1 base, the J end lost 2 bases, and 5 bases lay between the germline ends. Germline loops: CDR1 SEHNR, CDR2 FQNEAQ (reference sequence). The CDR3 has 13 residues. This CDR3 reads CASSLEGNTEAFF. The CDR3 DNA sequence: TGTGCCAGCAGCTTAGAGGGCAACACTGAAGCTTTCTTT.

This chain uses TRBV30 with TRBJ2-3; D call uncertain. Deletions cut 6 bases from V and 0 bases from J, with 16 bases between. Per germline, CDR1 GTSNPN and CDR2 SVGIG (reference sequence). The CDR3 runs 15 residues. DNA for the CDR3: TGTGCCTGCCAGAGACGGTTGGGTAGCACAGATACGCAGTATTTT. Translated, it gives CACQRRLGSTDTQYF.

This clone has a handful of counts. The chain is built from TRBV28 and TRBJ1-3; 8 positions match TRBD1. V lost 11 bases, J lost 2 bases, and 5 bases stayed unmatched. There are 13 residues in the CDR3. Germline CDR1 MDHEN, CDR2 SYDVKM. CDR3 residues: CAVKTGAGNTIYF. For the CDR3, the DNA is TGTGCCGTAAAGACAGGGGCTGGAAACACCATATATTTT.

This chain joins TRBV18 and TRBJ1-3; a possible D gene is TRBD1 (6 bases). Trimming took 2 bases from V and 4 from J, leaving 12 bases between them. CDR3 size: 15 residues. CDR1 is KGHSH and CDR2 is LQKENI in the germline V gene. Here the CDR3 DNA reads TGTGCCAGCTCACCAGGACAGTATAAAGGAAACACCATATATTTT. Its translation: CASSPGQYKGNTIYF.

The V and J genes are TRBV6-1 and TRBJ1-6; weak D call: TRBD1 (6 bases). Germline V CDR1 and CDR2: MNHNS, SASEGT. V dropped 4 bases and J dropped 6 bases, with 16 bases sitting between them. This CDR3 has 16 amino acids. The CDR3 is CASSGAGASFNSPLHF. The CDR3 nucleotides are TGTGCCAGCAGTGGAGCGGGGGCCTCTTTTAATTCACCCCTCCACTTT.

The chain links TRBV19 to TRBJ2-3; no firm D call. Trimming left V 4 bases short and J 4 bases short, with 9 bases between. The V gene's germline CDR1 is LNHDA and CDR2 SQIVND (reference sequence). The CDR3 is 13 amino acids. CDR3 sequence (DNA): TGTGCCAGTAGTAGAGCTGGCGCAGATACGCAGTATTTT. Translated, it gives CASSRAGADTQYF.

The chain links TRBV4-3 to TRBJ2-2; no reliable D call. Germline lookup yields CDR1 LGHNA and CDR2 YSLEER. CDR3 size: 16 residues. V shed 0 bases and J shed 1 base, with 9 bases lying between them. The CDR3 DNA reads as TGCGCCAGCAGCCAAGAGGTGGGCCTGAACACCGGGGAGCTGTTTTTT. As protein: CASSQEVGLNTGELFF.

The rearrangement links TRBV27 to TRBJ2-2; D is ambiguous. The germline CDR1 and CDR2 sequences are MNHEY and SMNVEV (reference sequence). The CDR3 contains 14 residues. Trimming shortened V by 3 bases and J by 1 base, and 6 bases separated the two germline ends. The CDR3 sequence: CASSLVRNTGELFF. CDR3 DNA: TGTGCCAGCAGTTTGGTCAGGAACACCGGGGAGCTGTTTTTT.

This clone was counted only a few times. This CDR3 is also generated by other DNA sequences in the sample. The J gene is TRBJ2-7, the V gene TRBV20-1; D is perhaps TRBD2 (5 bases). The CDR3 sequence is 11 residues long. With 3 bases removed from V and 3 bases from J, the gap between germline ends came to 6 bases. Germline assignment: CDR1 DFQATT and CDR2 SNEGSKA (reference sequence). In nucleotides, the CDR3 is TGCAGTGCTAGCGGGAACTACGAGCAGTACTTC. Protein product: CSASGNYEQYF.

This clone was recorded a few times. The chain couples TRBV6-1 to TRBJ2-7; 8 nucleotides match TRBD2. Germline V CDR1 and CDR2: MNHNS, SASEGT. With V trimmed by 7 bases and J by 4 bases, 12 bases remained unmatched. CDR3 length equals 15 residues. The CDR3 loop is CASTPGASGLYEQYF. In DNA, the CDR3 is TGTGCCAGCACCCCCGGGGCTAGCGGGTTATACGAGCAGTACTTC.

This clone was counted between two and nine times. This rearrangement joins TRBV19 to TRBJ2-3; D unclear. The CDR3 is 14 amino acids. With 5 bases removed from V and 3 bases from J, the gap between germline ends came to 12 bases. Germline assignment: CDR1 LNHDA and CDR2 SQIVND (reference sequence). CDR3 coding DNA: TGTGCCAGTAGTCGGGTGGGGAAGACAGATACGCAGTATTTT. Encoded protein: CASSRVGKTDTQYF. The full variable domain, rest sourced from reference TRBV19 and TRBJ2-3, is DGGITQSPKYLFRKEGQNVTLSCEQNLNHDAMYWYRQDPGQGLRLIYYSQIVNDFQKGDIAEGYSVSREKKESFPLTVTSAQKNPTAFYLCASSRVGKTDTQYFGPGTRLTVL.

In the case of this clone: Within the sample, other DNA sequences also encode this same CDR3. V and J are TRBV9 and TRBJ2-1; 8 bases line up with TRBD2. Germline V lookup: CDR1 SGDLS, CDR2 YYNGEE. CDR3 size: 17 residues. Trimming cost V 0 bases and J 1 base; bases outside gene matches: 6. The CDR3 coding sequence is TGTGCCAGCAGCGTAGGCCCCCGGGGGGGGTCCTACAATGAGCAGTTCTTC. Amino acids: CASSVGPRGGSYNEQFF.

The chain joins TRBV6-1 to TRBJ1-5; possibly TRBD1 for D (5 bases). Trimming removed 7 bases from V and 3 bases from J, with 16 bases in between. The V gene's germline CDR1 is MNHNS and CDR2 SASEGT. The CDR3 contains 15 residues. CDR3 protein: CASTGFPGNNQPQHF. For the CDR3, the DNA is TGTGCCAGCACAGGTTTTCCAGGGAACAATCAGCCCCAGCATTTT.

This rearrangement joins TRBV18 to TRBJ1-2; D is possibly TRBD1 (5 bases). Per germline, CDR1 KGHSH and CDR2 LQKENI. Trimming took 4 bases from V and 3 from J, leaving 9 bases between them. The CDR3 has 13 residues. The DNA for the CDR3 is TGTGCCAGCTCACTGCGGGGGGACTATGGCTACACCTTC. It yields the protein CASSLRGDYGYTF.

As DNA, the CDR3 is TGTGCCAGCTCACCCACTACAACGAACACCGGGGAGCTGTTTTTT. As protein: CASSPTTTNTGELFF. The gene calls are TRBV18 and TRBJ2-2; D remains unclear. The V and J ends lost 3 bases and 0 bases respectively, with 8 bases between them. The CDR3 consists of 15 residues. Germline V gene sequence: CDR1 KGHSH, CDR2 LQKENI.

The chain carries TRBV7-2 and TRBJ2-7; TRBD1 aligns across 9 bases. This CDR3 spans 14 amino acids. The J segment lost 2 bases and the V segment lost 7 bases, leaving 6 bases of the junction unmatched. Per the germline V gene, CDR1 is SGHTA and CDR2 is FQGNSA. The CDR3 coding sequence is TGTGCCAGCACCTTGGGGACAGGGCCCTACGAGCAGTACTTC. Encoded protein: CASTLGTGPYEQYF.

The V call is TRBV5-4, the J call TRBJ2-5; perhaps TRBD2 as D (7 bases). Germline lookup yields CDR1 SGHNT and CDR2 YYREEE (reference sequence). This CDR3 is built from 15 residues. Trimming removed 4 bases from V and 9 bases from J, with 22 bases in between. The CDR3 here is CASSMLAGSPGAQYF. CDR3 sequence (DNA): TGTGCCAGCAGCATGTTAGCGGGCTCGCCAGGGGCCCAGTACTTC.

V gene TRBV5-1 combines with J gene TRBJ2-5, with D tentatively TRBD2 (6 bases). The CDR3 runs to 14 residues. V shed 4 bases and J shed 0 bases, with 10 bases lying between them. Germline CDR1 reads SGHRS; CDR2 reads YFSETQ. The CDR3 sequence is CASSPRGYQETQYF. CDR3 in DNA: TGCGCCAGCAGCCCTCGGGGGTACCAAGAGACCCAGTACTTC. The variable domain in full, completed from reference TRBV5-1 and TRBJ2-5, reads KAGVTQTPRYLIKTRGQQVTLSCSPISGHRSVSWYQQTPGQGLQFLFEYFSETQRNKGNFPGRFSGRQFSNSRSEMNVSTLELGDSALYLCASSPRGYQETQYFGPGTRLLVL.

This clone was detected many times. This sample also contains other DNA sequences that code for the same CDR3. CDR3 protein: CATTTGSNQPQHF. The CDR3 DNA sequence: TGTGCCACCACCACAGGGAGCAATCAGCCCCAGCATTTT. The chain recombines TRBV15 with TRBJ1-5, with D maybe TRBD1 (6 bases). With 7 bases removed from V and 1 base from J, the gap between germline ends came to 8 bases. CDR1 LNHNV and CDR2 YYDKDF come from the germline V gene (reference sequence). This CDR3 spans 13 amino acids.